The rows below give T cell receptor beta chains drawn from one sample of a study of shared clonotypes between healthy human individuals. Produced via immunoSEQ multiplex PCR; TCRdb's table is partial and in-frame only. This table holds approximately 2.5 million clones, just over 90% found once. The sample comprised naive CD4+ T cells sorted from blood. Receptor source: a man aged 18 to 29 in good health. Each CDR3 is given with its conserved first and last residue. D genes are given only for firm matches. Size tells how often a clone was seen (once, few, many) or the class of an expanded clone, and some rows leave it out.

TGTGCCATGGCGGGTGAGACGAACACCGGGGAGCTGTTTTTT CAMAGETNTGELFF NA few TRBJ2-2 TRBV10-3
TGTGCCACCTACAACCCGGGGACAGGCAGTTCGGGCGAGCAGTACTTC CATYNPGTGSSGEQYF TRBD1 NA TRBJ2-7 TRBV19
TGCGCCAGCAGCCAAGATCGCCTAGCGGGGGGTCGGGGTGAGCAGTTCTTC CASSQDRLAGGRGEQFF TRBD2 NA TRBJ2-1 TRBV4-1
TGTGCCAGCAGTGACTCAGGCGGGAGGGCCTCCGACGAGCAGTACTTC CASSDSGGRASDEQYF TRBD2 NA TRBJ2-7 TRBV6-4
TGTGCCAGCAGCCAATCTGTCGAGAAAGGGATCGATACGCAGTATTTT CASSQSVEKGIDTQYF NA NA TRBJ2-3 TRBV5-8
TGTGCCAGCAGCTCAAGGGGCACCGGGGAGCTGTTTTTT CASSSRGTGELFF NA NA TRBJ2-2 TRBV5-6
TGTGCCAGCAGTGCGGAGAGCTCCTACAATGAGCAGTTCTTC CASSAESSYNEQFF NA NA TRBJ2-1 TRBV6-4
TGTGCCAGCTCACTAAGCGGGAGTGGGGAGACCCAGTACTTC CASSLSGSGETQYF TRBD2 NA TRBJ2-5 TRBV18
TGTGCCAGCAGCTTGGGGGACAGCTCCTACAATGAGCAGTTCTTC CASSLGDSSYNEQFF TRBD1 NA TRBJ2-1 TRBV5-8
TGTGCCTGGACAGGAGGAACCTACGAGCAGTACTTC CAWTGGTYEQYF NA NA TRBJ2-7 TRBV30
TGTGCCAGCAGCTTAGGGGGTTTGGGTGGGCGAGAGACCCAGTACTTC CASSLGGLGGRETQYF NA NA TRBJ2-5 TRBV11-2
TGTGCCAGCAGTTACTCACGGGGGGCCCCTAACTATGGCTACACCTTC CASSYSRGAPNYGYTF NA NA TRBJ1-2 TRBV6-6
TGCAGCGTCCTACCCTCAGGCCCAGATACGCAGTATTTT CSVLPSGPDTQYF NA NA TRBJ2-3 TRBV29-1
TGCGCCAGCAGCCCTCGTCGGTGGGGACAAGAGACCCAGTACTTC CASSPRRWGQETQYF NA NA TRBJ2-5 TRBV5-1
TGTGCCAGCTCACCATTGGAGGGAGGCTCTGGGGCCAACGTCCTGACTTTC CASSPLEGGSGANVLTF NA NA TRBJ2-6 TRBV18
TGCGCCAGCAGGGACGGAAAAAACTACGAGCAGTACTTC CASRDGKNYEQYF NA once TRBJ2-7 TRBV10-2
TGTGCCATCAGTGAGGTGTCTAACTCCTACGAGCAGTACTTC CAISEVSNSYEQYF NA NA TRBJ2-7 TRBV10-3
TGTGCCAGCAGCCCACCCCTAGAGCCCGACGTCCTGACTTTC CASSPPLEPDVLTF NA NA TRBJ2-6 TRBV5-6
TGTGCCAGCAGCTTAGCGTTTAGGGGGGCGGGAGGCTACGAGCAGTACTTC CASSLAFRGAGGYEQYF TRBD2 once TRBJ2-7 TRBV7-2
TGCAGTGCTGAAGGCCCGGGGAGGTTGTTT CSAEGPGRLF NA NA TRBJ1-1 TRBV20-1
TGTGCCAGCAGCAACAAACAGGGGGCCACCGTCTGGGGCTATGGCTACACCTTC CASSNKQGATVWGYGYTF NA NA TRBJ1-2 TRBV21-1
TGTGCCAGCAGCAACCAGGGGGCAGAAGATGAAAAACTGTTTTTT CASSNQGAEDEKLFF NA NA TRBJ1-4 TRBV21-1
TGTGCCTGGGGGTCCCAGCGGGGGCGGGATGAGCAGTTCTTC CAWGSQRGRDEQFF TRBD2 few TRBJ2-1 TRBV30
TGCGCCAGCAGCTTTGCGGCCCTGAGCACAGATACGCAGTATTTT CASSFAALSTDTQYF NA NA TRBJ2-3 TRBV5-1
TGTGCCAGCAGACCCGACGGTCATAGCAATCAGCCCCAGCATTTT CASRPDGHSNQPQHF NA NA TRBJ1-5 TRBV2
TGTGCCAGCAGCCGCCTTGAGGAGACCCAGTACTTC CASSRLEETQYF NA NA TRBJ2-5 TRBV7-9
TGCGCCAGCAGCCATCACCGAGACCTGGGGCACAATGAGCAGTTCTTC CASSHHRDLGHNEQFF NA NA TRBJ2-1 TRBV4-3
TGTGCCAGCAGAACTGACAGGGAGGCTAACTATGGCTACACCTTC CASRTDREANYGYTF TRBD1 NA TRBJ1-2 TRBV2
TGTGCCAGCAGTGAACTGTATTATTTGGTGGGAACCGGTGAGCAGTTCTTC CASSELYYLVGTGEQFF NA few TRBJ2-1 TRBV6-1
TGTGCCAGCTCACCAGGGGTAGAAAGCTCCTACGAGCAGTACTTC CASSPGVESSYEQYF NA NA TRBJ2-7 TRBV18
TGTGCCAGCAGCGTAGGACAGGGGATCGCCCAAGAGACCCAGTACTTC CASSVGQGIAQETQYF TRBD1 NA TRBJ2-5 TRBV9
TGTGCCAGCGGATATAGAACGGGAAACACCATATATTTT CASGYRTGNTIYF NA NA TRBJ1-3 TRBV6-1
TGTGCCAGCAGCCCATGGGGGGGCTCTGGGGCCAACGTCCTGACTTTC CASSPWGGSGANVLTF TRBD2 NA TRBJ2-6 TRBV5-5
TGTGCCAGTAGGGCGACTAGCGGGGGGGAGCAGTACTTC CASRATSGGEQYF TRBD2 once TRBJ2-7 TRBV19
TGTGCCAGCAGCCACCAGTCGGGGGGGGGCGAACTGTTTTTT CASSHQSGGGELFF TRBD2 NA TRBJ2-2 TRBV5-8
TGTGCCAGCAGCCCCGGACTAGCCGCAGATACGCAGTATTTT CASSPGLAADTQYF TRBD2 NA TRBJ2-3 TRBV7-3
TGCAGCGTTGAAGGGACACCGAACACTGAAGCTTTCTTT CSVEGTPNTEAFF NA few TRBJ1-1 TRBV29-1
TGTGCCACCAGCAGAGTTCACATCAACACCGGGGAGCTGTTTTTT CATSRVHINTGELFF NA NA TRBJ2-2 TRBV15
TGTGCCAGCAGCTTACCAGACAGGGGGCGCGAAAAACTGTTTTTT CASSLPDRGREKLFF TRBD1 NA TRBJ1-4 TRBV7-9
TGTGCCAGCAGTGAAATGGTACTAGCGGGAGGGATGACCCAGTACTTC CASSEMVLAGGMTQYF TRBD2 NA TRBJ2-5 TRBV6-1
TGTGCCACCAGCCGTACGATTGACAATTACAATGAGCAGTTCTTC CATSRTIDNYNEQFF NA NA TRBJ2-1 TRBV15
TGCGCCAGCAGCCTTGATCGAGAACTCGCAGGTTCACCCCTCCACTTT CASSLDRELAGSPLHF NA NA TRBJ1-6 TRBV5-1
TGTGCCATCGCTGGGGGGACAGGGAGCTCCTACGAGCAGTACTTC CAIAGGTGSSYEQYF TRBD1 NA TRBJ2-7 TRBV10-3
TGTGCCAGCAGCTTGTGGGACAGACTCAAGAGCTCCTACAATGAGCAGTTCTTC CASSLWDRLKSSYNEQFF TRBD1 NA TRBJ2-1 TRBV9
TGTGCCAGCAGGGGGGGGACAGGGTATTCACCCCTCCACTTT CASRGGTGYSPLHF TRBD1 NA TRBJ1-6 TRBV11-2
TGTGCCAGCAGTTTCGTCGATCTTAGCAATCAGCCCCAGCATTTT CASSFVDLSNQPQHF NA NA TRBJ1-5 TRBV6-5
TGTGCCAGCAGGCAGCCGGGACGCAGCTATGGCTACACCTTC CASRQPGRSYGYTF NA NA TRBJ1-2 TRBV5-4
TGTGCCAGCAGTCCAACCGGGACCTCAGCAGTCGGAGCTTTCTTT CASSPTGTSAVGAFF NA NA TRBJ1-1 TRBV28
TGCGCCAGCAGCGCTACAGGGAACAATGAGCAGTTCTTC CASSATGNNEQFF NA NA TRBJ2-1 TRBV5-1
TGTGCCAGCAGCTTAAAATTAACTAGCGGGGGGGAGACCCAGTACTTC CASSLKLTSGGETQYF TRBD2 once TRBJ2-5 TRBV13
TGTGCCACAGGCCTTTTGACATCCTCTGGAAACACCATATATTTT CATGLLTSSGNTIYF NA NA TRBJ1-3 TRBV6-1